Listed below are T cell receptor beta chains from one sample, sequenced in a study of blood T cell repertoires in COVID-19. Clones were sequenced by immunoSEQ multiplex PCR, and TCRdb holds only the in-frame ones, with some missing. Of roughly 150,000 clones detected, 84% appear once; the ten largest clones hold 35% to 45%. The sequencing sample was made of peripheral blood. All receptors derive from a human donor in a cohort sampled during active COVID-19. Each CDR3 is given with its conserved first and last residue. Fields, in order: J gene, CDR3 length, D gene, clone size, V gene, CDR3 DNA, CDR3 protein. D genes are given only for firm matches. Clone sizes are given selectively: once, few, many, or a class where the clone is expanded.

j_call: TRBJ1-4; cdr3_length: 14; d_call: -; clone_size: -; v_call: TRBV3-1/TRBV3-2; cdr3_nt: TGTGCCAGCACCACCGGAGGGCTGAGAGAAAAACTGTTTTTT; cdr3_aa: CASTTGGLREKLFF
j_call: TRBJ1-5; cdr3_length: 18; d_call: TRBD1; clone_size: -; v_call: TRBV19; cdr3_nt: TGTGCCAGTAGTATAGACGGGACAGGGTGGGGTATGAATCAGCCCCAGCATTTT; cdr3_aa: CASSIDGTGWGMNQPQHF
j_call: TRBJ2-7; cdr3_length: 15; d_call: TRBD1; clone_size: -; v_call: TRBV6-5; cdr3_nt: TGTGCCAGCAGTTACGCGGGACAGGGGGCCTACGAGCAGTACTTC; cdr3_aa: CASSYAGQGAYEQYF
j_call: TRBJ1-6; cdr3_length: 14; d_call: TRBD1; clone_size: -; v_call: TRBV11-3; cdr3_nt: TGTGCCAGCAGCTTAAGGCAGGGGGATTCACCCCTCCACTTT; cdr3_aa: CASSLRQGDSPLHF
j_call: TRBJ1-2; cdr3_length: 14; d_call: -; clone_size: -; v_call: TRBV19; cdr3_nt: TGTGCCAGTAGTAGAGAACAGGGAAACTATGGCTACACCTTC; cdr3_aa: CASSREQGNYGYTF
j_call: TRBJ1-1; cdr3_length: 14; d_call: -; clone_size: few; v_call: TRBV2; cdr3_nt: TGTGCCAGCAGGGGGGGGATTCGGGCCACTGAAGCTTTCTTT; cdr3_aa: CASRGGIRATEAFF
j_call: TRBJ1-1; cdr3_length: 15; d_call: -; clone_size: -; v_call: TRBV7-2; cdr3_nt: TGTGCCAGCAGCTTATCAGCGCTAGCGAACACTGAAGCTTTCTTT; cdr3_aa: CASSLSALANTEAFF
j_call: TRBJ1-2; cdr3_length: 13; d_call: TRBD1; clone_size: -; v_call: TRBV6-1; cdr3_nt: TGTGCCAGCAGTGATTGGGACAGGGCTGGCTACACCTTC; cdr3_aa: CASSDWDRAGYTF
j_call: TRBJ2-2; cdr3_length: 14; d_call: -; clone_size: -; v_call: TRBV7-8; cdr3_nt: TGTGCCAGCAGCCCTGGGCAGGGTGCCGGGGAGCTGTTTTTT; cdr3_aa: CASSPGQGAGELFF
j_call: TRBJ1-1; cdr3_length: 14; d_call: -; clone_size: -; v_call: TRBV5-4; cdr3_nt: TGTGCCAGCAGCCGGACAGTCATGAACACTGAAGCTTTCTTT; cdr3_aa: CASSRTVMNTEAFF
j_call: TRBJ2-1; cdr3_length: 14; d_call: TRBD2; clone_size: few; v_call: TRBV9; cdr3_nt: TGTGCCAGTGAGCGGGGGGGCGCCTACAATGAGCAGTTCTTC; cdr3_aa: CASERGGAYNEQFF
j_call: TRBJ2-4; cdr3_length: 12; d_call: -; clone_size: -; v_call: TRBV10-1; cdr3_nt: TGCGCCCCCTATCGCAGGTGGAACATTCAGTACTTC; cdr3_aa: CAPYRRWNIQYF
j_call: TRBJ2-3; cdr3_length: 14; d_call: TRBD2; clone_size: -; v_call: TRBV5-4; cdr3_nt: TGTGCCAGCAGCTTCAGCGGGGTCACAGATACGCAGTATTTT; cdr3_aa: CASSFSGVTDTQYF
j_call: TRBJ2-2; cdr3_length: 13; d_call: -; clone_size: -; v_call: TRBV19; cdr3_nt: TGTGCCAGTAACGACAGGTACACCGGGGAGCTGTTTTTT; cdr3_aa: CASNDRYTGELFF
j_call: TRBJ2-2; cdr3_length: 15; d_call: TRBD1; clone_size: -; v_call: TRBV7-9; cdr3_nt: TGTGCCAGCAGCCCCAGGGACAGAAACACCGGGGAGCTGTTTTTT; cdr3_aa: CASSPRDRNTGELFF
j_call: TRBJ2-3; cdr3_length: 13; d_call: -; clone_size: -; v_call: TRBV25-1; cdr3_nt: TGTGCCAGCAGTGGATTCGGGGCAGATACGCAGTATTTT; cdr3_aa: CASSGFGADTQYF
j_call: TRBJ1-5; cdr3_length: 15; d_call: TRBD1; clone_size: -; v_call: TRBV7-2; cdr3_nt: TGTGCCAGCAGCGAGACAGGGGGTATCAATCAGCCCCAGCATTTT; cdr3_aa: CASSETGGINQPQHF
j_call: TRBJ2-1; cdr3_length: 15; d_call: TRBD1; clone_size: -; v_call: TRBV5-1; cdr3_nt: TGCGCCAGCAGCGTGAGGGTCCAGGGGGACAATGAGCAGTTCTTC; cdr3_aa: CASSVRVQGDNEQFF
j_call: TRBJ1-2; cdr3_length: 13; d_call: -; clone_size: -; v_call: TRBV6-5; cdr3_nt: TGTGCCGCCAGAGGGGGATCAACTTATGGCTACACCTTC; cdr3_aa: CAARGGSTYGYTF
j_call: TRBJ2-1; cdr3_length: 17; d_call: TRBD2; clone_size: -; v_call: TRBV7-2; cdr3_nt: TGTGCCAGCAGCTTAGTAGGGACTAGCGTGGGTTACAATGAGCAGTTCTTC; cdr3_aa: CASSLVGTSVGYNEQFF
j_call: TRBJ1-3; cdr3_length: 15; d_call: -; clone_size: few; v_call: TRBV23-1; cdr3_nt: TGCGCCAGCAGTCAATCGGGACACCTCGGAAACACCATATATTTT; cdr3_aa: CASSQSGHLGNTIYF
j_call: TRBJ2-3; cdr3_length: 17; d_call: TRBD2; clone_size: -; v_call: TRBV3-1/TRBV3-2; cdr3_nt: TGTGCCAGCAGCCAGGCCGTAGCGGGTTCGTTGCGAGATACGCAGTATTTT; cdr3_aa: CASSQAVAGSLRDTQYF
j_call: TRBJ1-2; cdr3_length: 12; d_call: -; clone_size: -; v_call: TRBV19; cdr3_nt: TGTGCCAGTAGCCTCCGGCAGGGAGGCTACACCTTC; cdr3_aa: CASSLRQGGYTF
j_call: TRBJ2-7; cdr3_length: 14; d_call: -; clone_size: -; v_call: TRBV27; cdr3_nt: TGTGCCAGCAGTCTACGAGAAACCTCCTACGAGCAGTACTTC; cdr3_aa: CASSLRETSYEQYF
j_call: TRBJ1-5; cdr3_length: 14; d_call: TRBD1; clone_size: -; v_call: TRBV27; cdr3_nt: TGTGCCAGCAGTCGGACAGGGGGCAATCAGCCCCAGCATTTT; cdr3_aa: CASSRTGGNQPQHF
j_call: TRBJ2-2; cdr3_length: 16; d_call: -; clone_size: -; v_call: TRBV12-1; cdr3_nt: TGTGCCAGCAGCTTTGTATCACTAGCGGGCACCGGGGAGCTGTTTTTT; cdr3_aa: CASSFVSLAGTGELFF
j_call: TRBJ1-3; cdr3_length: 16; d_call: -; clone_size: -; v_call: TRBV5-6; cdr3_nt: TGTGCCAGCAGCTTGCAGGGCTACACCTCTGGAAACACCATATATTTT; cdr3_aa: CASSLQGYTSGNTIYF